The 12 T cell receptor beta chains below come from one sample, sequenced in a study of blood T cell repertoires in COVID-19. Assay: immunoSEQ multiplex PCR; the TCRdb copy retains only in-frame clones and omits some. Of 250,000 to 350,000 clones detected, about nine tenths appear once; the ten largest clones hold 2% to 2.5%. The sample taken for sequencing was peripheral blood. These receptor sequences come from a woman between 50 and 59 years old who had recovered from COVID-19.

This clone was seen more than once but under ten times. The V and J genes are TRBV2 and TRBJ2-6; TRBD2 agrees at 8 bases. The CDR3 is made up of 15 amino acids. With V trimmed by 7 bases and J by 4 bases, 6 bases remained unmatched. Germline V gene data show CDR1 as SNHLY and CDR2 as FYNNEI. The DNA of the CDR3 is TGTGCCAGCACCCTGCGGGGGGCGGGGGCCAACGTCCTGACTTTC. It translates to CASTLRGAGANVLTF.

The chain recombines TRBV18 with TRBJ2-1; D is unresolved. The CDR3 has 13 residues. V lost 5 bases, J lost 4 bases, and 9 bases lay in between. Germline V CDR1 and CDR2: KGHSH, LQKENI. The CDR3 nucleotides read TGTGCCAGCTCATCAACTTCTTACAATGAGCAGTTCTTC. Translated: CASSSTSYNEQFF.

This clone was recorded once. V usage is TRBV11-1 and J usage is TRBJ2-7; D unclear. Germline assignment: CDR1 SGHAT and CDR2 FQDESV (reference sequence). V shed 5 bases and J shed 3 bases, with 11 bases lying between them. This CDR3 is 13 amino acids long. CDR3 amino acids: CASSQSHSYEQYF. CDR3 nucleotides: TGTGCCAGCAGCCAGTCCCACAGCTACGAGCAGTACTTC.

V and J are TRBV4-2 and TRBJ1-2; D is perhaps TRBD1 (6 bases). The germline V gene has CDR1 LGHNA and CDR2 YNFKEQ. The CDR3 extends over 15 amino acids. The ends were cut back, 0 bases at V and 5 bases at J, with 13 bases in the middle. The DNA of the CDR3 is TGTGCCAGCAGCCAAGAGGGGACACCTGAATATGGCTACACCTTC. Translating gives CASSQEGTPEYGYTF.

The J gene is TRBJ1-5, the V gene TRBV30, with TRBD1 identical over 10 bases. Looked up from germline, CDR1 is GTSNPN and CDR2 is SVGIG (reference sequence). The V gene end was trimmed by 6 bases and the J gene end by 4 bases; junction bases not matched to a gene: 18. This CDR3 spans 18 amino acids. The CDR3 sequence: CACEPGTGDVWTNQPQHF. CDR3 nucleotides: TGTGCCTGCGAACCCGGGACAGGGGACGTCTGGACAAATCAGCCCCAGCATTTT.

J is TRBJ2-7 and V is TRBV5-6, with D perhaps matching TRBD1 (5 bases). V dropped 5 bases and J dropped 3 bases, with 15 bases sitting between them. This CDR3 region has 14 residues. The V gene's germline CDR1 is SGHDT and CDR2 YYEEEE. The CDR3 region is CASSWTSADYEQYF. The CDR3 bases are TGTGCCAGCAGTTGGACATCCGCTGACTACGAGCAGTACTTC.

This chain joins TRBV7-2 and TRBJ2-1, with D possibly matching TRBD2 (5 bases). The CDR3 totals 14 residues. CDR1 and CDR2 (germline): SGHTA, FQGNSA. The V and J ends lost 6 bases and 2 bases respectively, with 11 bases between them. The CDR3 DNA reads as TGTGCCAGCAGGCCGGACTTCCCCTACAATGAGCAGTTCTTC. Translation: CASRPDFPYNEQFF.

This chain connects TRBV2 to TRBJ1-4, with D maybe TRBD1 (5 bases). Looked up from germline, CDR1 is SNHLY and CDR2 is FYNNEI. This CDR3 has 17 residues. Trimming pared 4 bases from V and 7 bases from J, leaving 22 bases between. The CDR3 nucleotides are TGTGCCAGCAGTGCACCTGGGATGACAGTAATGAGTGAAAAACTGTTTTTT. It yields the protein CASSAPGMTVMSEKLFF.

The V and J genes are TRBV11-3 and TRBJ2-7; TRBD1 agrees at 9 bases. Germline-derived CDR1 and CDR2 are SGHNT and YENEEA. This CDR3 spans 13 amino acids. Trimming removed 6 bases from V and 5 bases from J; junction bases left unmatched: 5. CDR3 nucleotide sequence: TGTGCCAGCAGTGGACAGGGGAAGAACGAGCAGTACTTC. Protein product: CASSGQGKNEQYF.

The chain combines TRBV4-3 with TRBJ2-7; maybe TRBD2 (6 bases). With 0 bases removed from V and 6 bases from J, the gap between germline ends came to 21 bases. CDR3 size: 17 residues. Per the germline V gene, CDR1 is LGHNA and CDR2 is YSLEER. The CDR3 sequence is CASSQERGGLGEGEQYF. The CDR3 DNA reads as TGCGCCAGCAGCCAAGAAAGGGGAGGCTTGGGAGAGGGCGAGCAGTACTTC.

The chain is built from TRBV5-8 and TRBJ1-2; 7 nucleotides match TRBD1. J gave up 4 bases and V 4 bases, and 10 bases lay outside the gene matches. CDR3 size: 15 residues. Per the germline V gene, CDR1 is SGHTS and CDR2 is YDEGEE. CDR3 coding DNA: TGTGCCAGCAGCCGAGCATTCGGGACAGTCTATGGCTACACCTTC. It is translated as CASSRAFGTVYGYTF.

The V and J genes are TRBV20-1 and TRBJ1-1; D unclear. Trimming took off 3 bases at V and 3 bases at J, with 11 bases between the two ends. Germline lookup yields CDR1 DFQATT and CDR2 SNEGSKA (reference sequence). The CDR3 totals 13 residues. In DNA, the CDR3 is TGCAGTGCTAGTTTCCAACCGGACACTGAAGCTTTCTTT. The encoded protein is CSASFQPDTEAFF.